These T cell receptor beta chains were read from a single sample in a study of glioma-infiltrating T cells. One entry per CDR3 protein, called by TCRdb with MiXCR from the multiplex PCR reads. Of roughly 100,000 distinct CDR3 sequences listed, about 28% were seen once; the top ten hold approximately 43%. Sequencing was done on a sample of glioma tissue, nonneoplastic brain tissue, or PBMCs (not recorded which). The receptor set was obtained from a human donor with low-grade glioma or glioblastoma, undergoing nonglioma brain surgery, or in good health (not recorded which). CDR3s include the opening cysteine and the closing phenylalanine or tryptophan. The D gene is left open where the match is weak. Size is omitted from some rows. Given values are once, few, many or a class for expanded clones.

cdr3_aa: CASSQVGFGRDNEQFF
cdr3_nt: TGTGCCAGCAGCCAAGTAGGATTTGGCAGGGACAATGAGCAGTTCTTC
d_call: -
j_call: TRBJ2-1
clone_size: few
v_call: TRBV3-1

cdr3_aa: CATRDLSGTSGGVVEQFF
cdr3_nt: TGTGCCACCAGAGATTTATCAGGGACTAGCGGGGGGGTGGTTGAGCAGTTCTTC
d_call: TRBD2
j_call: TRBJ2-1
clone_size: -
v_call: TRBV24-1

cdr3_aa: CASSLHTQGVGGNTIYF
cdr3_nt: TGTGCCAGCAGTTTACACACCCAGGGAGTAGGAGGAAACACCATATATTTT
d_call: -
j_call: TRBJ1-3
clone_size: -
v_call: TRBV28

cdr3_aa: CASSLGTGIETDGYTF
cdr3_nt: TGTGCCAGCAGCTTAGGGACAGGGATTGAAACCGATGGCTACACCTTC
d_call: TRBD1
j_call: TRBJ1-2
clone_size: many
v_call: TRBV7-2

cdr3_aa: CATSDLNYNEQFF
cdr3_nt: TGTGCCACCAGTGATCTTAACTACAATGAGCAGTTCTTC
d_call: -
j_call: TRBJ2-1
clone_size: many
v_call: TRBV24-1

cdr3_aa: CASSQDQPNEQFF
cdr3_nt: TGTGCCAGCAGCCAAGACCAGCCGAATGAGCAGTTCTTC
d_call: -
j_call: TRBJ2-1
clone_size: few
v_call: TRBV4-2

cdr3_aa: CASRAGQGICGYTF
cdr3_nt: TGTGCCAGCAGAGCAGGACAGGGGATCTGTGGCTACACCTTC
d_call: TRBD1
j_call: TRBJ1-2
clone_size: -
v_call: TRBV28

cdr3_aa: CSATDGGDGYTF
cdr3_nt: TGCAGTGCCACGGACGGGGGGGATGGCTACACCTTC
d_call: -
j_call: TRBJ1-2
clone_size: many
v_call: TRBV20-1

cdr3_aa: CSALSRGGGEKLFF
cdr3_nt: TGCAGTGCCCTTAGCAGGGGAGGGGGTGAAAAACTGTTTTTT
d_call: -
j_call: TRBJ1-4
clone_size: many
v_call: TRBV20-1

cdr3_aa: CASLGDGRLAFF
cdr3_nt: TGTGCCAGCTTGGGAGATGGGCGCTTAGCTTTCTTT
d_call: -
j_call: TRBJ1-1
clone_size: many
v_call: TRBV6-1

cdr3_aa: CASSLLGAGELFF
cdr3_nt: TGTGCCAGCAGCTTACTCGGGGCCGGGGAGCTGTTTTTT
d_call: -
j_call: TRBJ2-2
clone_size: -
v_call: TRBV7-2

cdr3_aa: CSVARDYTEAFF
cdr3_nt: TGCAGCGTTGCCAGGGATTACACTGAAGCTTTCTTT
d_call: -
j_call: TRBJ1-1
clone_size: few
v_call: TRBV29-1

cdr3_aa: CASSLQGEMNEKYF
cdr3_nt: TGCGCCAGCAGCCTACAGGGAGAGATGAACGAAAAGTACTTC
d_call: -
j_call: TRBJ2-7
clone_size: -
v_call: TRBV28

cdr3_aa: CASSGPLQPQHF
cdr3_nt: TGTGCCAGCAGCGGTCCGCTTCAGCCCCAGCATTTT
d_call: -
j_call: TRBJ1-5
clone_size: -
v_call: TRBV7-2

cdr3_aa: CASRGTSFNEQFF
cdr3_nt: TGTGCCAGCAGGGGGACTAGCTTTAATGAGCAGTTCTTC
d_call: TRBD2
j_call: TRBJ2-1
clone_size: many
v_call: TRBV12-3/TRBV12-4

cdr3_aa: CSVYGFSSYNEQFF
cdr3_nt: TGCAGCGTTTATGGCTTTAGCTCCTACAATGAGCAGTTCTTC
d_call: -
j_call: TRBJ2-1
clone_size: few
v_call: TRBV29-1

cdr3_aa: CASSNPTGVGTEAFF
cdr3_nt: TGTGCCAGCAGTAACCCGACAGGGGTTGGGACTGAAGCTTTCTTT
d_call: TRBD1
j_call: TRBJ1-1
clone_size: many
v_call: TRBV6-1

cdr3_aa: CAISEHTSKATQYF
cdr3_nt: TGTGCCATCAGTGAGCACACTAGTAAGGCTACGCAGTATTTT
d_call: -
j_call: TRBJ2-3
clone_size: few
v_call: TRBV10-3

cdr3_aa: CASSSPGTAKGYTF
cdr3_nt: TGTGCCAGTAGTTCTCCCGGGACAGCTAAAGGCTACACCTTC
d_call: TRBD1
j_call: TRBJ1-2
clone_size: few
v_call: TRBV19

cdr3_aa: CASSISGGRTRTDTQYF
cdr3_nt: TGTGCCAGCAGCATTAGCGGAGGAAGGACCCGCACAGATACGCAGTATTTT
d_call: -
j_call: TRBJ2-3
clone_size: many
v_call: TRBV7-2

cdr3_aa: CSAPGQGYNEQFF
cdr3_nt: TGCAGTGCTCCAGGACAGGGTTACAATGAGCAGTTCTTC
d_call: TRBD1
j_call: TRBJ2-1
clone_size: many
v_call: TRBV20-1

cdr3_aa: CSAPRAGRDEQYF
cdr3_nt: TGCAGTGCTCCAAGGGCGGGGCGGGACGAGCAGTACTTC
d_call: -
j_call: TRBJ2-7
clone_size: -
v_call: TRBV20-1

cdr3_aa: CASSILGSQETQYF
cdr3_nt: TGTGCCAGCAGTATTCTAGGGTCCCAAGAGACCCAGTACTTC
d_call: -
j_call: TRBJ2-5
clone_size: many
v_call: TRBV28

cdr3_aa: CAILVIASYEQYF
cdr3_nt: TGTGCCATCCTTGTTATCGCCTCCTACGAGCAGTACTTC
d_call: -
j_call: TRBJ2-7
clone_size: many
v_call: TRBV10-3

cdr3_aa: CASSRRQGAGNTEAFF
cdr3_nt: TGTGCCAGCAGCCGAAGACAGGGGGCGGGGAACACTGAAGCTTTCTTT
d_call: TRBD1
j_call: TRBJ1-1
clone_size: many
v_call: TRBV27

cdr3_aa: CASSYSSQGFNEKLFF
cdr3_nt: TGTGCCAGCAGTTACTCGTCCCAGGGATTTAATGAAAAACTGTTTTTT
d_call: -
j_call: TRBJ1-4
clone_size: many
v_call: TRBV6-6

cdr3_aa: CASSLGALGIQETQYF
cdr3_nt: TGTGCCAGCAGCTTAGGGGCCCTGGGGATCCAAGAGACCCAGTACTTC
d_call: -
j_call: TRBJ2-5
clone_size: many
v_call: TRBV7-6

cdr3_aa: CASRRDTSGANVLTF
cdr3_nt: TGTGCCAGCAGAAGGGACACCTCTGGGGCCAACGTCCTGACTTTC
d_call: -
j_call: TRBJ2-6
clone_size: many
v_call: TRBV6-1

cdr3_aa: CASGFDPLWPQHF
cdr3_nt: TGTGCTAGTGGTTTCGACCCGCTCTGGCCCCAGCATTTT
d_call: -
j_call: TRBJ1-5
clone_size: -
v_call: TRBV12-5

cdr3_aa: CASSIEGGRGNEQFF
cdr3_nt: TGTGCCAGTAGTATAGAAGGGGGGCGGGGAAATGAGCAGTTCTTC
d_call: -
j_call: TRBJ2-1
clone_size: -
v_call: TRBV19

cdr3_aa: CASSRATALAQETQYF
cdr3_nt: TGTGCCAGCAGCCGCGCAACTGCCTTAGCGCAAGAGACCCAGTACTTC
d_call: -
j_call: TRBJ2-5
clone_size: many
v_call: TRBV3-1

cdr3_aa: CASSYSSCPKRANEQYF
cdr3_nt: TGTGCCAGCAGTTACTCGAGCTGTCCCAAACGGGCCAACGAGCAGTACTTC
d_call: -
j_call: TRBJ2-7
clone_size: -
v_call: TRBV6-6

cdr3_aa: CSARERDTFLTYEQYF
cdr3_nt: TGCAGTGCTAGAGAGAGGGACACCTTTTTGACCTACGAGCAGTACTTC
d_call: -
j_call: TRBJ2-7
clone_size: -
v_call: TRBV20-1

cdr3_aa: CASSNHQSYNEQFF
cdr3_nt: TGTGCCAGCAGTAACCATCAATCCTACAATGAGCAGTTCTTC
d_call: -
j_call: TRBJ2-1
clone_size: many
v_call: TRBV6-1

cdr3_aa: CAWMIGMNTEAFF
cdr3_nt: TGTGCCTGGATGATAGGTATGAACACTGAAGCTTTCTTT
d_call: -
j_call: TRBJ1-1
clone_size: few
v_call: TRBV30

cdr3_aa: CASSSRDRVGYTF
cdr3_nt: TGTGCCAGTAGTTCCCGGGACAGGGTCGGCTACACCTTC
d_call: TRBD1
j_call: TRBJ1-2
clone_size: many
v_call: TRBV19

cdr3_aa: CASSPSGTNGYNEQYF
cdr3_nt: TGCGCCAGCAGCCCCTCGGGAACGAATGGATACAACGAGCAGTATTTT
d_call: -
j_call: TRBJ2-3
clone_size: -
v_call: TRBV4-3

cdr3_aa: CASSPRLGKLYGYTF
cdr3_nt: TGTGCCAGCAGTCCCAGGCTAGGGAAACTCTATGGCTACACCTTC
d_call: -
j_call: TRBJ1-2
clone_size: many
v_call: TRBV12-3/TRBV12-4

cdr3_aa: CASSLRSNLLGNEQFF
cdr3_nt: TGTGCCAGCAGCTTAAGGTCCAACCTCCTCGGGAATGAGCAGTTCTTC
d_call: -
j_call: TRBJ2-1
clone_size: many
v_call: TRBV7-8

cdr3_aa: CASSQEEDTQYF
cdr3_nt: TGTGCCAGCAGCCAAGAGGAAGATACGCAGTATTTT
d_call: -
j_call: TRBJ2-3
clone_size: many
v_call: TRBV3-1

cdr3_aa: CASSFRQGAYATEAFF
cdr3_nt: TGTGCCAGCAGTTTCCGACAGGGGGCCTACGCTACTGAAGCTTTCTTT
d_call: TRBD1
j_call: TRBJ1-1
clone_size: many
v_call: TRBV6-2/TRBV6-3